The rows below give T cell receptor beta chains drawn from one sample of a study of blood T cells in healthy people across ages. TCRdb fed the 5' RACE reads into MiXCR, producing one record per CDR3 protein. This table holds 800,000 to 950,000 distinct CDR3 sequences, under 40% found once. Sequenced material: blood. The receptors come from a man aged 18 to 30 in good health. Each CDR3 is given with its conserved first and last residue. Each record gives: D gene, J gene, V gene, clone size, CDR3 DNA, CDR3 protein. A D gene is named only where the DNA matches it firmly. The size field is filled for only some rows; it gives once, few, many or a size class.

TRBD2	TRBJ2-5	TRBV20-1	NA	TGCAGTGCTAGTCGCAGGGAGGGTGGGGAGACCCAGTACTTC	CSASRREGGETQYF
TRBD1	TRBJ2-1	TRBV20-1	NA	TGCAGTGCTTCACAAGACAGGGCGAGGGGCAATGAGCAGTTCTTC	CSASQDRARGNEQFF
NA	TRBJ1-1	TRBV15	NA	TGTGCCACCAGCAGAGATTACACGTATCAGGCCTCAGCGAACACTGAAGCTTTCTTT	CATSRDYTYQASANTEAFF
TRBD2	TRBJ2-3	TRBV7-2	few	TGTGCCAGCAGCTTACCGGGACTAGCGGGGGTTATCGCAGATACGCAGTATTTT	CASSLPGLAGVIADTQYF
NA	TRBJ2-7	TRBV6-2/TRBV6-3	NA	TGTGCCAGCAGTGATCTCGGGGCCACCTACGAGCAGTACTTC	CASSDLGATYEQYF
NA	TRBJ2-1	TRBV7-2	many	TGTGCCAGCAGAGGGGGGCGGGAGTCCTACAATGAGCAGTTCTTC	CASRGGRESYNEQFF
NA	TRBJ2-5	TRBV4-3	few	TGCGCCAGCAGCCAAGGATACGAAAATGAGCAGTACTTC	CASSQGYENEQYF
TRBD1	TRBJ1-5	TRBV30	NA	TGTGCCTGGAGCCAGGGGGGTCAGCCCCAGCATTTT	CAWSQGGQPQHF
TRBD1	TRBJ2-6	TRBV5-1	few	TGCGCCAGCAGTTCCGGGACAGGGGCCGGGGCCAACGTCCTGACTTTC	CASSSGTGAGANVLTF
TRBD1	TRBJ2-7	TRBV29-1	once	TGCAGCGTTGCTACCCCGGGACAGGAAAAGGGCAATGAGCAGTACTTC	CSVATPGQEKGNEQYF
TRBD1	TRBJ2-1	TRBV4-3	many	TGCGCCAGCAGCCAAGATTCTGACAGGGCCCCCAATGAGCAGTTCTTC	CASSQDSDRAPNEQFF
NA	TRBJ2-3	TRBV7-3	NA	TGTGCCAGCAGCCCGACGGGCAGCACAGATACGCAGTATTTT	CASSPTGSTDTQYF
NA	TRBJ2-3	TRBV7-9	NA	TGTGCCAGCACCAGGACTTCCTATAGCACAGATACGCAGTATTTT	CASTRTSYSTDTQYF
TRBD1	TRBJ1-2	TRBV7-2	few	TGTGCCAGCAGCTCCCCGGGACAGGGGACCGATGGCTACACCTTC	CASSSPGQGTDGYTF
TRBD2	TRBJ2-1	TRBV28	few	TGTGCCAGCAGTTTACCGACTAGCGGGCCCTACAATGAGCAGTTCTTC	CASSLPTSGPYNEQFF
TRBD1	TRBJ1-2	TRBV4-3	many	TGCGCCAGCAGCCAAGCCGGGACAGGGTTAGGCTACACCTTC	CASSQAGTGLGYTF
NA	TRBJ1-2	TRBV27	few	TGTGCCAGCAGTACAAACGGGAAGGACGCCGGTGGCTACACCTTC	CASSTNGKDAGGYTF
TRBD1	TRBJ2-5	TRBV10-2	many	TGCGCCAGCAGTGAAGGACAGGGGATCGAGACCCAGTACTTC	CASSEGQGIETQYF
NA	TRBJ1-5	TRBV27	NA	TGTGCCAGCAGTCCAAGAGACAGGTCCAATCAGCCCCAGCATTTT	CASSPRDRSNQPQHF
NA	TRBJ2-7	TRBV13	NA	TGTGCCAGCAGCTTTAAACTAGGCAATGAGCAGTACTTC	CASSFKLGNEQYF
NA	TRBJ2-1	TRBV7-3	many	TGTGCCAGCAGCTCCCCGGGTTACAATGAGCAGTTCTTC	CASSSPGYNEQFF
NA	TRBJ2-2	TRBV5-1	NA	TGCGCCAGCAGCTTGGTGCAGGGTCCCGGGGAGCTGTTTTTT	CASSLVQGPGELFF
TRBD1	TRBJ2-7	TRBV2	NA	TGTGCCAGCATGGAATCCGGGACAGTTCCCTACGAGCAGTACTTC	CASMESGTVPYEQYF
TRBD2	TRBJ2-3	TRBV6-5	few	TGTGCCAGCAGTTCGGGGGGACGCCGAGATACGCAGTATTTT	CASSSGGRRDTQYF
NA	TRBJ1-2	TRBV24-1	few	TGTGCCACCAGTGAGAAAGAATTCTCCTATGGCTACACCTTC	CATSEKEFSYGYTF
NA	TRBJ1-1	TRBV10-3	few	TGTGCCATCAGTGAAGATGGGCAGTACCCTGTTTTCTTT	CAISEDGQYPVFF
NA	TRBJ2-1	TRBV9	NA	TGTGCCAGCAGCGTACAGGGGCTTGAGCAGTTCTTC	CASSVQGLEQFF
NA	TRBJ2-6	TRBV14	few	TGTGCCAGCAGCCCCTCAGGGACGGGCTCTGGGGCCAACGTCCTGACTTTC	CASSPSGTGSGANVLTF
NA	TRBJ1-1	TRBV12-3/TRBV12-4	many	TGTGCCAGCAGACTGACCGTGAACACTGAAGCTTTCTTT	CASRLTVNTEAFF
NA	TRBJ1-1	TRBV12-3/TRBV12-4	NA	TGTGCCAGCAGTTTCGGCAGGGTGACTGAAGCTTTCTTT	CASSFGRVTEAFF
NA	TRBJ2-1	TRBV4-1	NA	TGCGCCAGCAGCCAAGACGAAGTTTTCTCCTACAATGAGCAGTTCTTC	CASSQDEVFSYNEQFF
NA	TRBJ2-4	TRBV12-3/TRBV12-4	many	TGTGCCAGCAGACCCTCCGGGACACCAGCCAAAAACATTCAGTACTTC	CASRPSGTPAKNIQYF
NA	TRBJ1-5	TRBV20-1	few	TGCAGTGCTAGTTGGGGGAGTGAACAGCCCCAGCATTTT	CSASWGSEQPQHF
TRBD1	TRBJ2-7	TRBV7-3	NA	TGTGCCAGCAGCTTAAGTTGGCCTGGGAACTATGGACAGGAGAGGACGGTCAACTACAATGAGCAGTACTTC	CASSLSWPGNYGQERTVNYNEQYF
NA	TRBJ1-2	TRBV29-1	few	TGCAGCGCTGCAATTGGGACTTCCGGCTACACCTTC	CSAAIGTSGYTF